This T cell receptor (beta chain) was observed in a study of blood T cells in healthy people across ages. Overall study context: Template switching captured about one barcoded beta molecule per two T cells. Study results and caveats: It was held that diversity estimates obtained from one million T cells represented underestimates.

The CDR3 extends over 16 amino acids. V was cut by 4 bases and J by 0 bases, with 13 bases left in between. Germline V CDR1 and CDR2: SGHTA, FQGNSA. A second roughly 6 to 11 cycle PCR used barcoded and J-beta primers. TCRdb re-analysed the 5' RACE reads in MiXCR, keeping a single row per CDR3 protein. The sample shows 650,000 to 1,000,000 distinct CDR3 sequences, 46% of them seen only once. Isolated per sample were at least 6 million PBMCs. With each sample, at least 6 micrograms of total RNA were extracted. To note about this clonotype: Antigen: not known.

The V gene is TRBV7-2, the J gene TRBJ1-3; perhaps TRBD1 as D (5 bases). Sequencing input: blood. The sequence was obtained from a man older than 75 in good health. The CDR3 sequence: CASSWAGGLSGNTIYF. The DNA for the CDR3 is TGTGCCAGCAGCTGGGCTGGGGGACTCTCTGGAAACACCATATATTTT.